Following are 20 T cell receptor beta chains from one sample sequenced in a study of cytomegalovirus exposure and HLA in healthy donors. Produced via immunoSEQ multiplex PCR; TCRdb's table is partial and in-frame only. The table includes about 180,000 clones, 86% detected once. The specimen was PBMCs. These receptors were taken from a man aged 18 to 35 in good health and CMV-seropositive.

V gene TRBV27 combines with J gene TRBJ2-3, with 8 bases fitting TRBD1. This CDR3 spans 15 amino acids. CDR1 and CDR2 from the germline V gene are MNHEY and SMNVEV (reference sequence). The V segment lost 3 bases and the J segment 6 bases; nucleotides outside the gene matches: 8. DNA of the CDR3: TGTGCCAGCAGTTTGGGCAGGGGGCGAGATGATACGCAGTATTTT. Translating gives CASSLGRGRDDTQYF.

V and J are TRBV27 and TRBJ2-2; TRBD2 might be the D (6 bases). Trimming removed 8 bases at V and 5 bases at J, with 12 bases between. Germline CDR1 and CDR2: MNHEY and SMNVEV (reference sequence). This CDR3 contains 13 residues. In DNA form, the CDR3 reads TGTGCCAGCGGGACTTTTAATACCGGGGAGCTGTTTTTT. Its translation: CASGTFNTGELFF.

The J gene is TRBJ2-1, the V gene TRBV10-1; the D gene is possibly TRBD2 (6 bases). The CDR3 spans 15 residues. V dropped 6 bases and J dropped 0 bases, with 12 bases sitting between them. Germline loops: CDR1 WNHNN, CDR2 SYGVQD (reference sequence). The CDR3 region has the DNA TGCGCCAGCAGGGGGACTCAGATCTCCTACAATGAGCAGTTCTTC. Its translation: CASRGTQISYNEQFF.

V and J are TRBV28 and TRBJ1-5; 7 bases align to TRBD1. Unmatched junction bases numbered 6, after V lost 8 bases and J lost 5 bases. The germline gives CDR1 MDHEN, CDR2 SYDVKM. The CDR3 covers 13 residues. CDR3 amino acids: CASDRDSYQPQHF. The CDR3 nucleotides are TGTGCCAGCGACCGGGACAGCTATCAGCCCCAGCATTTT.

The chain uses TRBV7-8 and TRBJ1-2, with TRBD1 matching 10 bases. V shed 5 bases, J shed 6 bases, and the junction held 9 bases outside the gene matches. This CDR3 has 15 amino acids. Germline CDR1 SGHVS, CDR2 FQNEAQ. CDR3 DNA sequence: TGTGCCAGCAGCCCCGGGACAGGGGCTGGCCATGGCTACACCTTC. Protein product: CASSPGTGAGHGYTF.

J is TRBJ2-3 and V is TRBV7-6, with 10 bases that match TRBD2. The CDR3 covers 15 residues. Germline CDR1 is SGHVS and CDR2 is FNYEAQ. The V segment lost 6 bases and the J segment 2 bases; nucleotides outside the gene matches: 5. For the CDR3, the DNA is TGTGCCAGCAGTGATAGCGGGGGGATCACAGATACGCAGTATTTT. This encodes CASSDSGGITDTQYF.

The rearrangement links TRBV7-3 to TRBJ2-5; D is unresolved. Germline values: CDR1 SGHTA, CDR2 FQGTGA. The CDR3 consists of 13 residues. V lost 5 bases to trimming and J lost 1 base, with 8 bases between them. The CDR3: CASSPPGQETQYF. The CDR3 DNA sequence: TGTGCCAGCAGCCCCCCCGGCCAAGAGACCCAGTACTTC. Full variable domain (outside the CDR3, taken from reference TRBV7-3 and TRBJ2-5): GAGVSQTPSNKVTEKGKYVELRCDPISGHTALYWYRQSLGQGPEFLIYFQGTGAADDSGLPNDRFFAVRPEGSVSTLKIQRTERGDSAVYLCASSPPGQETQYFGPGTRLLVL.

This clone showed up just once. The chain couples TRBV2 to TRBJ2-7, with D possibly TRBD1 on 5 matching bases. The germline CDR1 and CDR2 sequences are SNHLY and FYNNEI. This CDR3 comprises 15 residues. V lost 6 bases and J 3 bases, leaving 18 bases between the germline ends. Here the CDR3 DNA reads TGTGCCAGCAGAAGCCTGGACAAGGACCTCTACGAGCAGTACTTC. It is translated as CASRSLDKDLYEQYF.

The genes are TRBV9 and TRBJ1-1, with D unresolved. Germline lookup yields CDR1 SGDLS and CDR2 YYNGEE. Between the trimmed V and J ends, which lost 0 bases and 3 bases, there was a span of 9 bases. The CDR3 is 14 residues long. The CDR3 is CASSVENQYTEAFF. The CDR3 nucleotides are TGTGCCAGCAGCGTAGAAAATCAGTACACTGAAGCTTTCTTT.

J is TRBJ2-1 and V is TRBV5-4; 13 nucleotides line up with TRBD2. Germline assignment: CDR1 SGHNT and CDR2 YYREEE (reference sequence). The CDR3 is 16 residues long. Trimming cost V 4 bases and J 2 bases; bases outside gene matches: 3. The CDR3 nucleotides read TGTGCCAGCAGCCAAGGACTAGCGGGAGCCTACAATGAGCAGTTCTTC. Protein sequence: CASSQGLAGAYNEQFF.

The V gene is TRBV9, the J gene TRBJ1-2, with a possible D match to TRBD1 (5 bases). Trimming left V 2 bases short and J 1 base short, with 12 bases between. Germline CDR1 reads SGDLS; CDR2 reads YYNGEE. CDR3 length equals 15 residues. The CDR3 DNA sequence: TGTGCCAGCAGCGTTGACAGTGTAGGTAACTATGGCTACACCTTC. Translating gives CASSVDSVGNYGYTF.

The chain combines TRBV9 with TRBJ1-2; maybe TRBD1 (5 bases). Germline CDR1 and CDR2: SGDLS and YYNGEE. The CDR3 totals 11 residues. Trimming pared 3 bases from V and 8 bases from J, leaving 8 bases between. CDR3 sequence: CASSEGVGYTF. The CDR3 region has the DNA TGTGCCAGCAGCGAAGGGGTGGGCTACACCTTC.

This sequence joins TRBV5-1 and TRBJ2-1; D might be TRBD2 (6 bases). Per the germline V gene, CDR1 is SGHRS and CDR2 is YFSETQ. Trimming pared 4 bases from V and 4 bases from J, leaving 18 bases between. The length of the CDR3 is 16 residues. The DNA of the CDR3 is TGCGCCAGCAGCCCTACGGCAGCGGGCTCTTACAATGAGCAGTTCTTC. As protein: CASSPTAAGSYNEQFF.

The chain uses TRBV2 and TRBJ1-5; possibly TRBD1 for D (6 bases). V shed 1 base and J shed 7 bases, with 14 bases lying between them. Per the germline V gene, CDR1 is SNHLY and CDR2 is FYNNEI. The CDR3 totals 15 residues. The CDR3 region is CASSEGEAGVQPQHF. As DNA, the CDR3 is TGTGCCAGCAGTGAAGGTGAGGCAGGGGTCCAGCCCCAGCATTTT.

The V and J genes are TRBV5-1 and TRBJ2-5, with 8 bases matching TRBD1. V was clipped by 1 base and J by 4 bases; unmatched bases: 3. The germline V gene has CDR1 SGHRS and CDR2 YFSETQ. The CDR3 covers 14 residues. CDR3 bases: TGCGCCAGCAGCTTGCAGGGGGCTGGAGAGACCCAGTACTTC. It translates to CASSLQGAGETQYF.

This clone showed up just a few times. This chain joins TRBV7-2 and TRBJ2-7; D is possibly TRBD2 (6 bases). Trimming took 3 bases from V and 2 from J, leaving 14 bases between them. This CDR3 spans 15 amino acids. CDR1 is SGHTA, CDR2 FQGNSA, per germline. CDR3 sequence reads: CASSLGLLQPYEQYF. The CDR3 DNA sequence: TGTGCCAGCAGCTTGGGACTGCTACAACCCTACGAGCAGTACTTC.

The rearrangement uses TRBV7-2 and TRBJ2-2; 11 nucleotides agree with TRBD2. Germline CDR1 SGHTA, CDR2 FQGNSA. The CDR3 totals 17 residues. V was pared by 5 bases and J by 5 bases, with 10 bases of the junction left unmatched. CDR3 nucleotide sequence: TGTGCCAGCAGCCCGCCCGGGACTAGCGGCCCTACCGGGGAGCTGTTTTTT. This sequence encodes CASSPPGTSGPTGELFF.

This chain links TRBV5-1 with TRBJ2-5; the match to TRBD1 covers 11 bases. The CDR3 sequence is 15 residues long. From germline, CDR1 is SGHRS and CDR2 YFSETQ. J was trimmed by 2 bases and V by 4 bases; bases with no gene match: 4. CDR3 in amino acids: CASSRDRGRQETQYF. The CDR3 DNA follows: TGCGCCAGCAGCCGGGACAGGGGGAGGCAAGAGACCCAGTACTTC.

This sequence joins TRBV10-3 and TRBJ2-7, with 10 positions matching TRBD2. Germline CDR1 and CDR2: ENHRY and SYGVKD. Trimming cost V 6 bases and J 3 bases; bases outside gene matches: 2. The CDR3 loop spans 13 amino acids. CDR3 protein: CAIRSSGSYEQYF. The CDR3, as DNA: TGTGCCATCAGATCTAGCGGGAGCTACGAGCAGTACTTC.

This chain links TRBV28 with TRBJ1-1; D is ambiguous. V gave up 0 bases and J gave up 4 bases, with 6 bases separating them. This CDR3 has 13 residues. Germline CDR1 MDHEN, CDR2 SYDVKM. The CDR3 spells CASSLWGSTEAFF. The CDR3 nucleotides are TGTGCCAGCAGTTTATGGGGGAGCACTGAAGCTTTCTTT.